The next 16 T cell receptor beta chains were all read from a single sample in a study of cytomegalovirus exposure and HLA in healthy donors. Primers included in the PCR were 60 Vbeta and 13 Jbeta primers. Assay used: immunoSEQ multiplex PCR; TCRdb lists only in-frame clones, some missing. The sample holds under 150,000 clones. Sequencing was performed on PBMCs. The receptors were sampled from a man in his forties in good health and CMV-seronegative.

V gene TRBV7-9 combines with J gene TRBJ2-7; D may be TRBD1 (7 bases). V lost 2 bases and J 3 bases, leaving 11 bases between the germline ends. This CDR3 region has 14 residues. Germline CDR1 and CDR2: SEHNR and FQNEAQ (reference sequence). As DNA, the CDR3 is TGTGCCAGCAGCTTACAGGGGGGAGACTACGAGCAGTACTTC. This codes for CASSLQGGDYEQYF.

The chain has TRBV7-7 and TRBJ2-5; perhaps TRBD1 as D (7 bases). V was pared by 5 bases and J by 4 bases, with 17 bases between. CDR3 length: 15 amino acids. The germline CDR1 and CDR2 sequences are SSHAT and FNYEAQ (reference sequence). The DNA of the CDR3 is TGTGCCAGCAGCACAGGACAGGTGGGAGGAGAGACCCAGTACTTC. Translating gives CASSTGQVGGETQYF.

A note on this clone: Other nucleotide sequences from this sample produce the same CDR3. The chain links TRBV9 to TRBJ2-5; 10 positions match TRBD2. The CDR3 consists of 15 residues. CDR1 SGDLS and CDR2 YYNGEE come from the germline V gene. V dropped 4 bases and J dropped 4; count of bases not matched to a gene: 7. Written as DNA, the CDR3 is TGTGCCAGCAGCCTCGGGCTAGCGGGGGCAGAGACCCAGTACTTC. As protein: CASSLGLAGAETQYF.

The chain recombines TRBV18 with TRBJ2-3, with TRBD2 matching over 13 bases. V shed 5 bases and J 2 bases; nucleotides not matched to a gene: 1. CDR1 KGHSH and CDR2 LQKENI come from the germline V gene. This CDR3 is 15 amino acids long. CDR3 in amino acids: CASSGTSGNTDTQYF. The CDR3 nucleotides read TGTGCCAGCTCAGGGACTAGCGGGAACACAGATACGCAGTATTTT.

The chain's CDR3 is CASSYQGAGTDTQYF. DNA for the CDR3: TGTGCCAGCAGTTACCAGGGGGCTGGCACAGATACGCAGTATTTT. J is TRBJ2-3 and V is TRBV6-5; 8 bases agree with TRBD1. Germline lookup yields CDR1 MNHEY and CDR2 SVGAGI. Trimming at V came to 2 bases and at J to 1 base, leaving 2 bases not matched to a gene. The CDR3 is 15 residues long.

The chain recombines TRBV18 with TRBJ2-7, with 8 bases identical to TRBD1. The germline CDR1 and CDR2 sequences are KGHSH and LQKENI. The CDR3 has 14 amino acids. The V segment lost 3 bases and the J segment 2 bases; nucleotides outside the gene matches: 3. The CDR3 nucleotides are TGTGCCAGCTCACCCGAACAGGGGGCCTACGAGCAGTACTTC. Amino acid sequence: CASSPEQGAYEQYF.

This chain uses TRBV27 with TRBJ2-3; 8 bases agree with TRBD1. The germline V gene has CDR1 MNHEY and CDR2 SMNVEV (reference sequence). CDR3 length equals 16 residues. The trim removed 6 bases at V and 4 bases at J, leaving 12 bases unmatched. Here the CDR3 DNA reads TGTGCCAGCAGCAACCCAGGGGGCGAGGTGGCAGATACGCAGTATTTT. Encoded protein: CASSNPGGEVADTQYF.

This chain links TRBV6-4 with TRBJ2-1; D ambiguous. The CDR3 runs 13 residues. The germline gives CDR1 MRHNA, CDR2 SNTAGT. The V end was cut by 8 bases, the J end by 5 bases, with 13 bases between. The CDR3 loop is CASALEVNNEQFF. CDR3 nucleotides: TGTGCCAGCGCCCTCGAGGTGAACAATGAGCAGTTCTTC.

CDR3 sequence (DNA): TGTGCCAGCAGCTTAATGGCAGGGTCTAGCACAGATACGCAGTATTTT. It is translated as CASSLMAGSSTDTQYF. The gene calls are TRBV7-3 and TRBJ2-3; possibly TRBD1 for D (5 bases). Germline lookup yields CDR1 SGHTA and CDR2 FQGTGA. The CDR3 contains 16 residues. V was clipped by 1 base and J by 0 bases, with 11 bases between them.

This chain joins TRBV13 and TRBJ1-2; 10 positions match TRBD1. This CDR3 has 16 residues. V was clipped by 6 bases and J by 8 bases; unmatched bases: 15. CDR1 PRHDT and CDR2 FYEKMQ come from the germline V gene (reference sequence). The CDR3 reads CASSYRDRGGWGGYTF. For the CDR3, the DNA is TGTGCCAGCAGTTACCGGGACAGGGGCGGGTGGGGCGGCTACACCTTC. The full variable domain, its missing parts supplied by reference TRBV13 and TRBJ1-2, is AAGVIQSPRHLIKEKRETATLKCYPIPRHDTVYWYQQGPGQDPQFLISFYEKMQSDKGSIPDRFSAQQFSDYHSELNMSSLELGDSALYFCASSYRDRGGWGGYTFGSGTRLTVV.

Notes on this clone: The same CDR3 is also encoded by other DNA sequences in this sample. This chain uses TRBV27 with TRBJ2-2, with D possibly matching TRBD1 (5 bases). Between the trimmed V and J ends, which lost 3 bases and 3 bases, there was a span of 11 bases. Germline assignment: CDR1 MNHEY and CDR2 SMNVEV (reference sequence). This CDR3 comprises 15 residues. The CDR3 region is CASSFGDRYTGELFF. Written as DNA, the CDR3 is TGTGCCAGCAGTTTTGGAGACAGATACACCGGGGAGCTGTTTTTT.

The V call is TRBV11-1, the J call TRBJ1-1, with 8 nucleotides matching TRBD1. The V gene end was trimmed by 6 bases and the J gene end by 4 bases; junction bases not matched to a gene: 10. CDR1 SGHAT and CDR2 FQDESV come from the germline V gene (reference sequence). This CDR3 has 15 residues. The CDR3 reads CASRPRTGSGTEAFF. The CDR3 nucleotides are TGTGCCAGCAGACCACGGACAGGGTCAGGCACTGAAGCTTTCTTT.

The chain employs TRBV7-7 and TRBJ2-1; the D is unclear. Trimming shortened V by 1 base and J by 5 bases, and 12 bases separated the two germline ends. This CDR3 is built from 15 residues. Germline V gene sequence: CDR1 SSHAT, CDR2 FNYEAQ (reference sequence). CDR3 region: CASSLELVGDNEQFF. Here the CDR3 DNA reads TGTGCCAGCAGCTTAGAGCTAGTAGGAGACAATGAGCAGTTCTTC. The full variable domain, in which reference TRBV7-7 and TRBJ2-1 provide the parts outside the CDR3, is GAGVSQSPRYKVTKRGQDVTLRCDPISSHATLYWYQQALGQGPEFLTYFNYEAQPDKSGLPSDRFSAERPEGSISTLTIQRTEQRDSAMYRCASSLELVGDNEQFFGPGTRLTVL.

This rearrangement joins TRBV7-7 to TRBJ2-5, with 11 nucleotides matching TRBD2. This CDR3 region has 16 residues. CDR1 SSHAT and CDR2 FNYEAQ come from the germline V gene (reference sequence). J lost 2 bases, V lost 4 bases, and 6 bases had no gene match. The DNA of the CDR3 is TGTGCCAGCAGCTCATTACTAGCGGGGGCACAAGAGACCCAGTACTTC. Translated: CASSSLLAGAQETQYF.

V gene TRBV27 combines with J gene TRBJ2-1, with 11 bases that match TRBD2. The V gene end was trimmed by 5 bases and the J gene end by 7 bases; junction bases not matched to a gene: 7. Germline-derived CDR1 and CDR2 are MNHEY and SMNVEV (reference sequence). The CDR3 sequence is 15 residues long. The CDR3 bases are TGTGCCAGCAGTCTCCGACTAGCGGGGATGAATGAGCAGTTCTTC. Protein sequence: CASSLRLAGMNEQFF.

The J gene is TRBJ1-1, the V gene TRBV19; 10 nucleotides line up with TRBD1. V lost 3 bases and J lost 8; bases outside the gene matches: 12. The CDR3 is made up of 16 amino acids. Per germline, CDR1 LNHDA and CDR2 SQIVND (reference sequence). CDR3 bases: TGTGCCAGTAGTATCTTCGGCCGATCGGGACAGGGGGAAGCTTTCTTT. This codes for CASSIFGRSGQGEAFF.